The 4 T cell receptor beta chains below come from one sample, sequenced in a study of cytomegalovirus exposure and HLA in healthy donors (dated by TCRdb to 2017 to 2019). Receptors were amplified or captured by the immunoSEQ multiplex PCR assay. The multiplex PCR relied on a mix of 60 forward primers for TCR Vbeta segments and 13 reverse primers for TCR Jbeta segments. TCRdb mirrors the immuneACCESS table, restricted to in-frame sequences. Some clones are absent from its copies; in checked studies, under half trace to an unresolved V gene, and the reason for the others is unknown. The sample data list about 160,000 clones, and 75% to 90% of these were observed just once. Approximately 2% of the sample rests with the top ten. Sequences were obtained from PBMCs. These receptors were taken from a woman between 18 and 30 years old in good health and CMV-seronegative.

The chain carries TRBV30 and TRBJ2-7, with 11 bases matching TRBD2. Trimming removed 2 bases from V and 3 bases from J; junction bases left unmatched: 0. CDR1 is GTSNPN and CDR2 is SVGIG in the germline V gene (reference sequence). The CDR3 is 13 residues long. The CDR3 nucleotides are TGTGCCTGGAGTACTAGCGGGGGCTACGAGCAGTACTTC. It is translated as CAWSTSGGYEQYF.

The rearrangement joins TRBV29-1 to TRBJ1-2; D remains unclear. Germline V gene sequence: CDR1 SQVTM, CDR2 ANQGSEA. V was cut by 0 bases and J by 8 bases, with 7 bases left in between. The CDR3 sequence is 11 residues long. CDR3 nucleotide sequence: TGCAGCGTTGAAGAATTACGGGGCTACACCTTC. It codes for CSVEELRGYTF.

The chain has TRBV13 and TRBJ2-7; no clear D. CDR1 and CDR2 (germline): PRHDT, FYEKMQ (reference sequence). The CDR3 runs 13 residues. Trimming took off 0 bases at V and 4 bases at J, with 7 bases between the two ends. The CDR3 is CASSLGSAYEQYF. The DNA for the CDR3 is TGTGCCAGCAGCTTAGGATCAGCGTACGAGCAGTACTTC.

This chain links TRBV19 with TRBJ2-7; 7 bases map to TRBD2. Germline lookup yields CDR1 LNHDA and CDR2 SQIVND (reference sequence). The V gene end was trimmed by 6 bases and the J gene end by 0 bases; junction bases not matched to a gene: 8. The CDR3 is 15 amino acids. CDR3 sequence: CASRFAGDTSYEQYF. The CDR3 DNA is TGTGCCAGTAGGTTTGCGGGAGACACCTCCTACGAGCAGTACTTC.